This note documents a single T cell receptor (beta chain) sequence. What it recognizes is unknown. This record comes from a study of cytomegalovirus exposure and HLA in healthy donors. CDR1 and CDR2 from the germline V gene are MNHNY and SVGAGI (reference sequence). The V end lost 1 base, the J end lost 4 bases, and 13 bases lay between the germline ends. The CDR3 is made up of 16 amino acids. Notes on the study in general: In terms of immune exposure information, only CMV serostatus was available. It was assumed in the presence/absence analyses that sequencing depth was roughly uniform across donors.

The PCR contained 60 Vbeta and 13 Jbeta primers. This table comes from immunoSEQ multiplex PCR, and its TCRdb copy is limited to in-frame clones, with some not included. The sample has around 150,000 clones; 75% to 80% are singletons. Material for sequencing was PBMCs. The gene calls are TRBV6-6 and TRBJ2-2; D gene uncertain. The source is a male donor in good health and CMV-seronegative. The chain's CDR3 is CASSYWQAGSTGELFF. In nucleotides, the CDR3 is TGTGCCAGCAGTTACTGGCAGGCCGGTAGCACCGGGGAGCTGTTTTTT.